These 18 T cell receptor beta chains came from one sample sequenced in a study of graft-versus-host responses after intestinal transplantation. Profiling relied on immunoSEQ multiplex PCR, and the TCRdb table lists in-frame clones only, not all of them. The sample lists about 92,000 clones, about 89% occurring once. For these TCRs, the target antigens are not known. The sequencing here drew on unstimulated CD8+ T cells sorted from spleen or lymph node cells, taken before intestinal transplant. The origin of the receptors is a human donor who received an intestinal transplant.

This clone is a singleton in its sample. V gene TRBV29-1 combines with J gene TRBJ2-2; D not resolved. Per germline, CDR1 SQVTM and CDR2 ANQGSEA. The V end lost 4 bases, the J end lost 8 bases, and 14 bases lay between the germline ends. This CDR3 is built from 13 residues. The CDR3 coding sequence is TGCAGCGTTGGGGCCGGCTTGGCGGGGGAGCTGTTTTTT. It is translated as CSVGAGLAGELFF.

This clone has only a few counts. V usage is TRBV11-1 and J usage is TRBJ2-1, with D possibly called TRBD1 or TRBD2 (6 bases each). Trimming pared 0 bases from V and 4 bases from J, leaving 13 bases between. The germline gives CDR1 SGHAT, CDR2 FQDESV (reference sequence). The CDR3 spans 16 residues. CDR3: CASSLAPGAPYNEQFF. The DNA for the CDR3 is TGTGCCAGCAGCTTAGCTCCGGGGGCCCCGTACAATGAGCAGTTCTTC.

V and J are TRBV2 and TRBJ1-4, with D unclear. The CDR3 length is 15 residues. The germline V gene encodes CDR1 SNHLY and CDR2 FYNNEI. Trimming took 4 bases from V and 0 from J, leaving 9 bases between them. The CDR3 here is CASSALESTNEKLFF. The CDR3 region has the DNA TGTGCCAGCAGTGCGCTGGAGTCAACTAATGAAAAACTGTTTTTT.

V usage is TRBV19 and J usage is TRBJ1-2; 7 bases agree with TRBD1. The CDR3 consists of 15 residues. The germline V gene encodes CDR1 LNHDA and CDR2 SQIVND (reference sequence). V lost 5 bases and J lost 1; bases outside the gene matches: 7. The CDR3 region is CASSFFRDSNYGYTF. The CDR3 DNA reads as TGTGCCAGTAGTTTCTTCCGGGACAGTAACTATGGCTACACCTTC. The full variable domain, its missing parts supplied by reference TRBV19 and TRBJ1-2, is DGGITQSPKYLFRKEGQNVTLSCEQNLNHDAMYWYRQDPGQGLRLIYYSQIVNDFQKGDIAEGYSVSREKKESFPLTVTSAQKNPTAFYLCASSFFRDSNYGYTFGSGTRLTVV.

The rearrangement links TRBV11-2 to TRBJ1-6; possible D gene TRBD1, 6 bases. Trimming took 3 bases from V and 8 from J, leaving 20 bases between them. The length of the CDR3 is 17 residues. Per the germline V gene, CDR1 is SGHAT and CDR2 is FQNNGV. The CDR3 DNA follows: TGTGCCAGCAGCTTTCTGGGGGCCGGGGGGGGCGATTCACCCCTCCACTTT. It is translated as CASSFLGAGGGDSPLHF. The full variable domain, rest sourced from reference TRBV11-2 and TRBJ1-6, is EAGVAQSPRYKIIEKRQSVAFWCNPISGHATLYWYQQILGQGPKLLIQFQNNGVVDDSQLPKDRFSAERLKGVDSTLKIQPAKLEDSAVYLCASSFLGAGGGDSPLHFGNGTRLTVT.

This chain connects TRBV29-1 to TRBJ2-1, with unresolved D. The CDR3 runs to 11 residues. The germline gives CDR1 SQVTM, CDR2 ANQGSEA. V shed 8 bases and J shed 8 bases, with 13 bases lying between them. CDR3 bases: TGCAGCACCCTAAGGTGGGATGAGCAGTTCTTC. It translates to CSTLRWDEQFF.

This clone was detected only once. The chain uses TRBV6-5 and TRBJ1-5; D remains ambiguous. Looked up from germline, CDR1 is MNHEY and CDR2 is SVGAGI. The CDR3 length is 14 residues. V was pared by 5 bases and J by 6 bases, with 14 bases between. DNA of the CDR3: TGTGCCAGCAGTCGACCCCAATGGGGTCAGCCCCAGCATTTT. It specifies CASSRPQWGQPQHF.

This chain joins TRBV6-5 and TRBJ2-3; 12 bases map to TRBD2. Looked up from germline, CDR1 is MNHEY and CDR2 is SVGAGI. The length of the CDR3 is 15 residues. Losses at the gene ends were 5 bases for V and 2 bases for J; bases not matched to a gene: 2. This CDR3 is CASSLAGGPTDTQYF. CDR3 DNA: TGTGCCAGCAGTCTAGCGGGGGGGCCCACAGATACGCAGTATTTT.

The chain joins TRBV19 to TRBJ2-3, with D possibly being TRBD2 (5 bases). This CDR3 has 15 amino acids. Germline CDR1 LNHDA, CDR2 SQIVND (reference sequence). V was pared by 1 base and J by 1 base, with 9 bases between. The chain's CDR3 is CASSIGPRGTDTQYF. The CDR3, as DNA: TGTGCCAGTAGTATAGGACCGAGGGGCACAGATACGCAGTATTTT.

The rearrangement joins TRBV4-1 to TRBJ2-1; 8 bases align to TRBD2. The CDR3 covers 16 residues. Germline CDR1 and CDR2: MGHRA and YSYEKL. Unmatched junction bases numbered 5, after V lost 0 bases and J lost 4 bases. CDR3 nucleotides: TGCGCCAGCAGCCAAGAGGGGCTAGCGGGTTACAATGAGCAGTTCTTC. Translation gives CASSQEGLAGYNEQFF.

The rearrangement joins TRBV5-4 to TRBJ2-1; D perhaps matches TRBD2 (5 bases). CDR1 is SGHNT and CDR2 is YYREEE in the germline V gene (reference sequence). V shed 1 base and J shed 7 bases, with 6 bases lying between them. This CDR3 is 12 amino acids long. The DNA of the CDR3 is TGTGCCAGCAGCTTGCCGGGGAATGAGCAGTTCTTC. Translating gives CASSLPGNEQFF.

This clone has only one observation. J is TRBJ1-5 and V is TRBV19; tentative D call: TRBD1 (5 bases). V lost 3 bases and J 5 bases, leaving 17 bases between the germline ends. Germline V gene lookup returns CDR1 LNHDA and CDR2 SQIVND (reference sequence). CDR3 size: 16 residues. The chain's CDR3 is CASSMSPGFVDQPQHF. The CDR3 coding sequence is TGTGCCAGTAGTATGAGTCCAGGGTTTGTGGATCAGCCCCAGCATTTT. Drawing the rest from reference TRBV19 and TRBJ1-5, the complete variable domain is DGGITQSPKYLFRKEGQNVTLSCEQNLNHDAMYWYRQDPGQGLRLIYYSQIVNDFQKGDIAEGYSVSREKKESFPLTVTSAQKNPTAFYLCASSMSPGFVDQPQHFGDGTRLSIL.

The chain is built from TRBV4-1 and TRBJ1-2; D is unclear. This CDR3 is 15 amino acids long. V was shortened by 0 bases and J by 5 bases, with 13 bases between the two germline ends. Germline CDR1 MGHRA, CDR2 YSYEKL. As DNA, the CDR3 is TGCGCCAGCAGCCAAGATAGTACTCCTGGGTATGGCTACACCTTC. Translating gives CASSQDSTPGYGYTF.

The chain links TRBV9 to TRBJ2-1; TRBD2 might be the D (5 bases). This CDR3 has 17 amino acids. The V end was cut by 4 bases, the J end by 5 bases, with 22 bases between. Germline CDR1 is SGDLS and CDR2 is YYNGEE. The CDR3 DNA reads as TGTGCCAGCAGCTCTAGCCCTGGCAGCGAACCCCACAATGAGCAGTTCTTC. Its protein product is CASSSSPGSEPHNEQFF. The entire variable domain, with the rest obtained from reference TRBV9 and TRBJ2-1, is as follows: DSGVTQTPKHLITATGQRVTLRCSPRSGDLSVYWYQQSLDQGLQFLIQYYNGEERAKGNILERFSAQQFPDLHSELNLSSLELGDSALYFCASSSSPGSEPHNEQFFGPGTRLTVL.

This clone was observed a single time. The CDR3 DNA sequence: TGTGCCAGCAGCTTGGGACAGGGCCGGGGCTACACCTTC. Translation gives CASSLGQGRGYTF. The chain joins TRBV5-6 to TRBJ1-2, with 7 bases identical to TRBD1. CDR3 length equals 13 residues. Trimming cost V 0 bases and J 8 bases; bases outside gene matches: 4. Germline values: CDR1 SGHDT, CDR2 YYEEEE.

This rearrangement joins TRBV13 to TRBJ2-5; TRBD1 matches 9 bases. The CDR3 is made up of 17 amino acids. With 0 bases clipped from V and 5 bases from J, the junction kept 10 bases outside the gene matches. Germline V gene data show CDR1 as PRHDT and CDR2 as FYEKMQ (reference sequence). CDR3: CASSLGTPATGGETQYF. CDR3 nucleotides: TGTGCCAGCAGCTTAGGCACCCCGGCGACAGGGGGTGAGACCCAGTACTTC.

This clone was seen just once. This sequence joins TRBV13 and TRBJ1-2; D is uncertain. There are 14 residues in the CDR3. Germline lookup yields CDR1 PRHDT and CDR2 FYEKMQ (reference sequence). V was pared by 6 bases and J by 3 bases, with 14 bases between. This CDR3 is CASRSPDRDYGYTF. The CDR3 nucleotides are TGTGCCAGCAGATCACCCGACCGGGACTATGGCTACACCTTC. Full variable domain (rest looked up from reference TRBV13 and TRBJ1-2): AAGVIQSPRHLIKEKRETATLKCYPIPRHDTVYWYQQGPGQDPQFLISFYEKMQSDKGSIPDRFSAQQFSDYHSELNMSSLELGDSALYFCASRSPDRDYGYTFGSGTRLTVV.

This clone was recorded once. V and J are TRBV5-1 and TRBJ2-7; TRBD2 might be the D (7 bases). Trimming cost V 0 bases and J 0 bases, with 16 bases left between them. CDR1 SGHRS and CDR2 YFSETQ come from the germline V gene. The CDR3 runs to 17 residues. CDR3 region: CASSLEGGGFNSYEQYF. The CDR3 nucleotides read TGCGCCAGCAGCTTGGAGGGGGGGGGTTTCAACTCCTACGAGCAGTACTTC.